The rows below give T cell receptor beta chains drawn from one sample of a study of CD8 T cells in ankylosing spondylitis. TCRdb recomputed calls from the 5' RACE reads with MiXCR, one row per CDR3 protein. The sample lists about 420,000 distinct CDR3 sequences; about 22% were seen once. The sequenced sample consisted of blood, either unsorted or a sorted T cell fraction (not recorded which). These TCRs come from a male donor with ankylosing spondylitis. CDR3s include the opening cysteine and the closing phenylalanine or tryptophan. A D gene is named only where the DNA matches it firmly. A row's size may be missing; if present it is once, few, many or a size class.

len: 12
abundance: .
d_gene: .
v_gene: TRBV5-5
j_gene: TRBJ2-1
CDR3aa: CASSWSYNEQFF
CDR3nt: TGTGCCAGCAGCTGGTCCTACAATGAGCAGTTCTTC

len: 15
abundance: few
d_gene: .
v_gene: TRBV5-1
j_gene: TRBJ2-2
CDR3aa: CASSLDWGNTGELFF
CDR3nt: TGCGCCAGCAGCTTGGATTGGGGAAACACCGGGGAGCTGTTTTTT

len: 14
abundance: many
d_gene: TRBD1
v_gene: TRBV29-1
j_gene: TRBJ2-2
CDR3aa: CSAWTGANTGELFF
CDR3nt: TGCAGCGCATGGACAGGGGCGAACACCGGGGAGCTGTTTTTT

len: 15
abundance: .
d_gene: TRBD2
v_gene: TRBV9
j_gene: TRBJ2-7
CDR3aa: CASSVGEGLPYEQYF
CDR3nt: TGTGCCAGCAGCGTAGGGGAGGGACTTCCCTACGAGCAGTACTTC

len: 13
abundance: .
d_gene: .
v_gene: TRBV19
j_gene: TRBJ2-7
CDR3aa: CASSNQVGTEQYF
CDR3nt: TGTGCCAGCAGTAATCAGGTGGGGACAGAGCAGTACTTC

len: 14
abundance: .
d_gene: .
v_gene: TRBV5-1
j_gene: TRBJ1-1
CDR3aa: CASSLSGVNTEAFF
CDR3nt: TGCGCCAGCAGCTTGTCCGGGGTGAACACTGAAGCTTTCTTT

len: 15
abundance: .
d_gene: .
v_gene: TRBV2
j_gene: TRBJ2-7
CDR3aa: CASSETGLGQYEQYF
CDR3nt: TGTGCCAGCAGTGAAACGGGACTGGGGCAATACGAGCAGTACTTC

len: 12
abundance: .
d_gene: .
v_gene: TRBV20-1
j_gene: TRBJ2-4
CDR3aa: CSARDDGYVQYF
CDR3nt: TGCAGTGCTAGAGATGACGGATACGTTCAGTACTTC

len: 14
abundance: .
d_gene: .
v_gene: TRBV14
j_gene: TRBJ1-1
CDR3aa: CASSRAGSNTEAFF
CDR3nt: TGTGCCAGCAGCCGGGCGGGGTCGAACACTGAAGCTTTCTTT

len: 14
abundance: .
d_gene: .
v_gene: TRBV6-1
j_gene: TRBJ1-6
CDR3aa: CASRPSSYNSPLHF
CDR3nt: TGTGCCAGCAGGCCCAGCTCCTATAATTCACCCCTCCACTTT

len: 17
abundance: few
d_gene: TRBD2
v_gene: TRBV5-1
j_gene: TRBJ2-1
CDR3aa: CASSLLSGRSGYNEQFF
CDR3nt: TGCGCCAGCAGCTTGTTGAGCGGGAGGTCCGGGTACAATGAGCAGTTCTTC

len: 12
abundance: .
d_gene: .
v_gene: TRBV29-1
j_gene: TRBJ1-5
CDR3aa: CSVGGDDQPQHF
CDR3nt: TGCAGCGTGGGGGGGGATGATCAGCCCCAGCATTTT

len: 15
abundance: few
d_gene: TRBD2
v_gene: TRBV5-1
j_gene: TRBJ2-1
CDR3aa: CASSLKQRELNEQFF
CDR3nt: TGCGCCAGCAGCTTGAAGCAGCGGGAGTTGAATGAGCAGTTCTTC

len: 16
abundance: few
d_gene: TRBD1
v_gene: TRBV12-3/TRBV12-4
j_gene: TRBJ1-5
CDR3aa: CASSTDRPYSNQPQHF
CDR3nt: TGTGCCAGCAGTACGGACAGGCCATATAGCAATCAGCCCCAGCATTTT

len: 15
abundance: .
d_gene: TRBD1
v_gene: TRBV12-3/TRBV12-4
j_gene: TRBJ2-1
CDR3aa: CASRSDRGGYNEQFF
CDR3nt: TGTGCCAGCAGATCCGACAGGGGTGGCTACAATGAGCAGTTCTTC

len: 14
abundance: .
d_gene: TRBD2
v_gene: TRBV19
j_gene: TRBJ2-2
CDR3aa: CASKRERYTGELFF
CDR3nt: TGTGCCAGCAAGCGGGAGAGGTACACCGGGGAGCTGTTTTTT

len: 14
abundance: .
d_gene: TRBD2
v_gene: TRBV10-3
j_gene: TRBJ2-3
CDR3aa: CAISPSGSPDTQYF
CDR3nt: TGTGCCATCAGCCCTAGCGGGAGCCCAGATACGCAGTATTTT

len: 17
abundance: .
d_gene: TRBD2
v_gene: TRBV7-9
j_gene: TRBJ2-1
CDR3aa: CASSLRQAGLAGDEQFF
CDR3nt: TGTGCCAGCAGCCTTAGACAAGCGGGACTAGCGGGAGATGAGCAGTTCTTC

len: 15
abundance: .
d_gene: TRBD2
v_gene: TRBV7-8
j_gene: TRBJ2-5
CDR3aa: CASTPTSGNKETQYF
CDR3nt: TGTGCCAGCACTCCGACTAGCGGGAATAAAGAGACCCAGTACTTC

len: 15
abundance: few
d_gene: .
v_gene: TRBV28
j_gene: TRBJ1-4
CDR3aa: CASLEVVGTNEKLFF
CDR3nt: TGTGCCAGCCTAGAGGTTGTGGGCACTAATGAAAAACTGTTTTTT

len: 13
abundance: few
d_gene: .
v_gene: TRBV19
j_gene: TRBJ1-5
CDR3aa: CASNRESLQPQHF
CDR3nt: TGTGCCAGTAACAGGGAATCGCTTCAGCCCCAGCATTTT

len: 14
abundance: few
d_gene: TRBD2
v_gene: TRBV29-1
j_gene: TRBJ2-1
CDR3aa: CSVTSGRIYNEQFF
CDR3nt: TGCAGCGTTACTAGCGGGAGGATCTACAATGAGCAGTTCTTC

len: 14
abundance: .
d_gene: TRBD1
v_gene: TRBV29-1
j_gene: TRBJ2-7
CDR3aa: CSVGLRQGIHEQYF
CDR3nt: TGCAGCGTTGGCCTCCGACAGGGGATCCACGAGCAGTACTTC

len: 14
abundance: .
d_gene: .
v_gene: TRBV27
j_gene: TRBJ2-6
CDR3aa: CASRRDSGANVLTF
CDR3nt: TGTGCCAGCAGACGGGACTCTGGGGCCAACGTCCTGACTTTC

len: 14
abundance: few
d_gene: TRBD2
v_gene: TRBV9
j_gene: TRBJ2-3
CDR3aa: CASSVSGSRDTQYF
CDR3nt: TGTGCCAGCAGCGTCAGCGGGAGTAGAGATACGCAGTATTTT

len: 16
abundance: .
d_gene: TRBD2
v_gene: TRBV12-3/TRBV12-4
j_gene: TRBJ2-5
CDR3aa: CASSFRTSGSGETQYF
CDR3nt: TGTGCCAGCAGTTTTAGGACTAGCGGGAGTGGAGAGACCCAGTACTTC

len: 17
abundance: .
d_gene: .
v_gene: TRBV10-2
j_gene: TRBJ2-3
CDR3aa: CASSVTGALGGTDTQYF
CDR3nt: TGCGCCAGCAGTGTAACGGGGGCGTTAGGGGGCACAGATACGCAGTATTTT

len: 15
abundance: few
d_gene: .
v_gene: TRBV3-1
j_gene: TRBJ2-7
CDR3aa: CASSRSGLSSYEQYF
CDR3nt: TGTGCCAGCAGCCGGAGCGGGCTAAGCTCCTACGAGCAGTACTTC

len: 11
abundance: many
d_gene: .
v_gene: TRBV10-3
j_gene: TRBJ2-3
CDR3aa: CAISGADTQYF
CDR3nt: TGTGCCATCAGTGGAGCAGATACGCAGTATTTT

len: 14
abundance: .
d_gene: TRBD1
v_gene: TRBV3-1
j_gene: TRBJ2-7
CDR3aa: CASSQVRQGGEQYF
CDR3nt: TGTGCCAGCAGCCAAGTGCGACAGGGTGGCGAGCAGTACTTC

len: 18
abundance: .
d_gene: TRBD2
v_gene: TRBV11-1
j_gene: TRBJ2-1
CDR3aa: CASSGNSGRAPLGNEQFF
CDR3nt: TGTGCCAGCAGCGGAAATAGCGGGAGGGCCCCTTTGGGGAATGAGCAGTTCTTC

len: 14
abundance: .
d_gene: TRBD1
v_gene: TRBV5-1
j_gene: TRBJ2-3
CDR3aa: CASRWTGQGDTQYF
CDR3nt: TGCGCCAGCAGATGGACAGGGCAAGGAGATACGCAGTATTTT

len: 14
abundance: few
d_gene: .
v_gene: TRBV12-3/TRBV12-4
j_gene: TRBJ2-2
CDR3aa: CASSIRGTTGELFF
CDR3nt: TGTGCCAGCAGCATCCGGGGAACCACCGGGGAGCTGTTTTTT

len: 16
abundance: few
d_gene: TRBD1
v_gene: TRBV29-1
j_gene: TRBJ1-1
CDR3aa: CSVGRGQTVMNTEAFF
CDR3nt: TGCAGCGTTGGGAGGGGACAGACTGTAATGAACACTGAAGCTTTCTTT

len: 13
abundance: .
d_gene: .
v_gene: TRBV7-9
j_gene: TRBJ2-7
CDR3aa: CASSLVSGGEQYF
CDR3nt: TGTGCCAGCAGCTTGGTCTCGGGCGGCGAGCAGTACTTC

len: 14
abundance: few
d_gene: .
v_gene: TRBV6-4
j_gene: TRBJ2-1
CDR3aa: CATRDSSMGNEQFF
CDR3nt: TGTGCCACCCGGGACTCCTCCATGGGTAATGAGCAGTTCTTC

len: 15
abundance: .
d_gene: .
v_gene: TRBV7-8
j_gene: TRBJ2-3
CDR3aa: CASSLAGLGTDTQYF
CDR3nt: TGTGCCAGCAGCTTAGCGGGCCTTGGCACAGATACGCAGTATTTT

len: 15
abundance: .
d_gene: TRBD2
v_gene: TRBV27
j_gene: TRBJ2-1
CDR3aa: CASSFWRESYNEQFF
CDR3nt: TGTGCCAGCAGTTTCTGGCGGGAGTCCTACAATGAGCAGTTCTTC

len: 14
abundance: few
d_gene: .
v_gene: TRBV20-1
j_gene: TRBJ1-2
CDR3aa: CSASIPQGNYGYTF
CDR3nt: TGCAGTGCTTCAATCCCCCAGGGGAACTATGGCTACACCTTC

len: 14
abundance: few
d_gene: TRBD1
v_gene: TRBV12-5
j_gene: TRBJ2-1
CDR3aa: CASGVGQAAGEQFF
CDR3nt: TGTGCTAGTGGTGTCGGACAGGCGGCTGGTGAGCAGTTCTTC

len: 13
abundance: few
d_gene: .
v_gene: TRBV19
j_gene: TRBJ2-7
CDR3aa: CASSKLVVGEQYF
CDR3nt: TGTGCCAGTAGTAAGCTCGTGGTGGGAGAGCAGTACTTC

len: 15
abundance: few
d_gene: .
v_gene: TRBV6-1
j_gene: TRBJ2-7
CDR3aa: CASKNLRTANYEQYF
CDR3nt: TGTGCCAGCAAAAATCTGAGGACAGCAAATTACGAGCAGTACTTC

len: 16
abundance: .
d_gene: TRBD1
v_gene: TRBV5-1
j_gene: TRBJ2-5
CDR3aa: CASRPATSGGSETQYF
CDR3nt: TGCGCCAGCAGACCAGCCACTTCAGGGGGCTCAGAGACCCAGTACTTC

len: 14
abundance: .
d_gene: TRBD2
v_gene: TRBV20-1
j_gene: TRBJ2-1
CDR3aa: CSAWTSGSFNEQFF
CDR3nt: TGCAGTGCTTGGACTAGCGGGAGTTTCAATGAGCAGTTCTTC

len: 13
abundance: many
d_gene: .
v_gene: TRBV20-1
j_gene: TRBJ1-5
CDR3aa: CSVPGTFAGPQHF
CDR3nt: TGCAGTGTTCCTGGGACTTTCGCGGGACCCCAGCATTTT

len: 14
abundance: few
d_gene: TRBD2
v_gene: TRBV7-9
j_gene: TRBJ2-3
CDR3aa: CASTPSGGADTQYF
CDR3nt: TGTGCCAGCACCCCCTCGGGAGGGGCAGATACGCAGTATTTT

len: 13
abundance: few
d_gene: .
v_gene: TRBV12-3/TRBV12-4
j_gene: TRBJ1-1
CDR3aa: CASSWDFVTGTFF
CDR3nt: TGTGCCAGCAGCTGGGACTTCGTAACGGGAACTTTCTTT

len: 14
abundance: .
d_gene: .
v_gene: TRBV28
j_gene: TRBJ2-2
CDR3aa: CASRTDTRPGELFF
CDR3nt: TGTGCCAGCAGAACGGACACCAGGCCCGGGGAGCTGTTTTTT

len: 15
abundance: .
d_gene: TRBD2
v_gene: TRBV9
j_gene: TRBJ2-1
CDR3aa: CASSVIPAGDNEQFF
CDR3nt: TGTGCCAGCAGCGTGATCCCAGCGGGAGACAATGAGCAGTTCTTC

len: 12
abundance: .
d_gene: .
v_gene: TRBV9
j_gene: TRBJ2-1
CDR3aa: CATLPGGGEQFF
CDR3nt: TGTGCCACCTTACCAGGGGGGGGTGAGCAGTTCTTC

len: 13
abundance: many
d_gene: .
v_gene: TRBV11-2
j_gene: TRBJ1-1
CDR3aa: CASSLELNTEAFF
CDR3nt: TGTGCCAGCAGCTTAGAGCTGAACACTGAAGCTTTCTTT

len: 13
abundance: many
d_gene: TRBD2
v_gene: TRBV9
j_gene: TRBJ2-3
CDR3aa: CASSSGMADTQYF
CDR3nt: TGTGCCAGTTCTAGCGGGATGGCAGATACGCAGTATTTT

len: 13
abundance: few
d_gene: .
v_gene: TRBV6-1
j_gene: TRBJ2-2
CDR3aa: CASSAEEVGELFF
CDR3nt: TGTGCCAGCAGCGCAGAGGAAGTCGGGGAGCTGTTTTTT

len: 16
abundance: .
d_gene: TRBD2
v_gene: TRBV4-1
j_gene: TRBJ2-1
CDR3aa: CASSQVRDYGYNEQFF
CDR3nt: TGCGCCAGCAGCCAAGTTAGGGACTACGGCTACAATGAGCAGTTCTTC

len: 12
abundance: few
d_gene: .
v_gene: TRBV9
j_gene: TRBJ1-6
CDR3aa: CASSPQDSPLHF
CDR3nt: TGTGCCAGCAGCCCCCAGGATTCACCCCTCCACTTT